This entry describes one T cell receptor (beta chain). Sequenced by immunoSEQ multiplex PCR; TCRdb stores in-frame clones only, minus some. The sample holds about 1.1 million clones, approximately 78% seen once. CDR1 is LNHDA and CDR2 is SQIVND in the germline V gene (reference sequence). V dropped 1 base and J dropped 3 bases, with 19 bases sitting between them. The CDR3 contains 17 residues. This sample is drawn from a study of shared clonotypes between healthy human individuals. The sample taken for sequencing was memory CD4+ T cells from PBMCs. Regarding subset: CD45RA-negative fraction. The chain recombines TRBV19 with TRBJ2-7; D might be TRBD2 (5 bases). The clonotype was recovered from a young man in good health. Some clones in this sample may be carry-over from other donors' samples. The CDR3 protein is CASSIAGGRGEIYEQYF. The CDR3, as DNA: TGTGCCAGTAGTATAGCCGGAGGACGGGGAGAGATCTACGAGCAGTACTTC.